The entry below gives a single T cell receptor beta chain sequence along with its context. The sample comes from a study of cytomegalovirus exposure and HLA in healthy donors. 60 Vbeta and 13 Jbeta primers were used in PCR. Data came from immunoSEQ multiplex PCR; TCRdb stores just in-frame clones and leaves some out. Among under 200,000 clones listed, around 84% were seen once. Germline V gene data show CDR1 as SEHNR and CDR2 as FQNEAQ (reference sequence). V gave up 5 bases and J gave up 0 bases; unmatched junction bases: 11. The CDR3 runs to 18 residues. This sequence was found in a woman aged 45 to 65 in good health and CMV-seropositive. Material: PBMCs. The rearrangement joins TRBV7-9 to TRBJ2-5; 11 bases are a match to TRBD2. The CDR3: CASSGILAGGTYQETQYF. For the CDR3, the DNA is TGTGCCAGCAGCGGGATTTTAGCGGGGGGGACGTACCAAGAGACCCAGTACTTC. Drawing the rest from reference TRBV7-9 and TRBJ2-5, the complete variable domain is DTGVSQNPRHKITKRGQNVTFRCDPISEHNRLYWYRQTLGQGPEFLTYFQNEAQLEKSRLLSDRFSAERPKGSFSTLEIQRTEQGDSAMYLCASSGILAGGTYQETQYFGPGTRLLVL.